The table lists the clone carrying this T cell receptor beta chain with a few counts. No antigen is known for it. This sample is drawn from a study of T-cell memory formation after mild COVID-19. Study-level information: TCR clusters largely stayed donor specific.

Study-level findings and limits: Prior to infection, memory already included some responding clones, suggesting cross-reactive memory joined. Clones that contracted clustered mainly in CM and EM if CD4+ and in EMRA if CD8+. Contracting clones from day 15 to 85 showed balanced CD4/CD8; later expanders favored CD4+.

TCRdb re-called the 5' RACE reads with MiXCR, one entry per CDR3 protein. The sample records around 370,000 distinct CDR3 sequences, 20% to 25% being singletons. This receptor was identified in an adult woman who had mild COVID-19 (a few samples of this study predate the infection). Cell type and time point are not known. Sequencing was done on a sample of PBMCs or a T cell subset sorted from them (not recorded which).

This chain's CDR3 is CASSLTWTASGANVLTF. CDR3 sequence (DNA): TGTGCCAGCAGCTTAACGTGGACAGCCTCTGGGGCCAACGTCCTGACTTTC. The V and J genes are TRBV7-3 and TRBJ2-6; a weak D match, TRBD1 (6 bases). Germline CDR1 and CDR2: SGHTA and FQGTGA. The CDR3 extends over 17 amino acids. Trimming pared 0 bases from V and 0 bases from J, leaving 9 bases between.